This TCR beta chain was observed in a study of graft-versus-host responses after intestinal transplantation. V gave up 0 bases and J gave up 3 bases; unmatched junction bases: 12. Germline V gene sequence: CDR1 MGHRA, CDR2 YSYEKL. This CDR3 has 18 residues. Repertoires were generated with immunoSEQ multiplex PCR, while TCRdb's copy carries only in-frame clones and drops some. Altogether around 28,000 clones are present, around four fifths being singletons, with the ten largest covering 0.9% to 1.2%. The chain employs TRBV4-1 and TRBJ2-5; TRBD2 aligns across 8 bases. The sequenced sample was PBMCs, obtained around 29 days after intestinal transplant. The TCR sequence derives from a human patient who received an intestinal transplant, so some T cells may come from the graft donor. The CDR3 region has the DNA TGCGCCAGCAGCCAAGAAGTCAGGAGCGGGGGAGACAAAGAGACCCAGTACTTC. It encodes CASSQEVRSGGDKETQYF.